These 20 T cell receptor beta chains were sequenced from one sample in a study of blood T cell repertoires in COVID-19. Using immunoSEQ multiplex PCR, the repertoire was profiled, and TCRdb retains in-frame clones only, with some absent. The table has about 76,000 clones, under 95% seen once. The sample consisted of peripheral blood. These TCRs come from a human donor in a cohort sampled during active COVID-19.

The chain recombines TRBV19 with TRBJ2-1; 9 positions agree with TRBD1. CDR3 length equals 15 residues. V shed 1 base, J shed 10 bases, and the junction held 8 bases outside the gene matches. Germline values: CDR1 LNHDA, CDR2 SQIVND (reference sequence). In DNA, the CDR3 is TGTGCCAGTAGTATAGGGCCGACAGGGGGAAGCGAGCAGTTCTTC. Protein sequence: CASSIGPTGGSEQFF. The complete variable domain, with remaining parts taken from reference TRBV19 and TRBJ2-1, reads DGGITQSPKYLFRKEGQNVTLSCEQNLNHDAMYWYRQDPGQGLRLIYYSQIVNDFQKGDIAEGYSVSREKKESFPLTVTSAQKNPTAFYLCASSIGPTGGSEQFFGPGTRLTVL.

J is TRBJ2-7 and V is TRBV30, with TRBD1 matching over 7 bases. Germline CDR1 and CDR2: GTSNPN and SVGIG (reference sequence). CDR3 length: 15 amino acids. Trimming at V came to 0 bases and at J to 2 bases, leaving 7 bases not matched to a gene. The CDR3 is CAWSVGTGVPYEQYF. DNA of the CDR3: TGTGCCTGGAGTGTCGGAACAGGGGTACCCTACGAGCAGTACTTC.

V gene TRBV11-2 combines with J gene TRBJ2-7; 7 nucleotides agree with TRBD2. CDR1 and CDR2 from the germline V gene are SGHAT and FQNNGV. The V segment lost 6 bases and the J segment 5 bases; nucleotides outside the gene matches: 13. The CDR3 has 15 residues. The CDR3 reads CASSPRGDGMNEQYF. The CDR3 bases are TGTGCCAGCAGTCCCCGGGGGGATGGTATGAACGAGCAGTACTTC.

V gene TRBV18 combines with J gene TRBJ2-6, with D possibly TRBD1 on 5 matching bases. This CDR3 has 17 residues. CDR1 and CDR2 (germline): KGHSH, LQKENI. The V gene lost 3 bases and the J gene lost 0 bases, with 12 bases spanning the gap. The CDR3 sequence is CASSPPRQYSGANVLTF. In nucleotides, the CDR3 is TGTGCCAGCTCACCCCCTCGACAGTACTCTGGGGCCAACGTCCTGACTTTC.

The V call is TRBV10-2, the J call TRBJ1-1; D is possibly TRBD1 (6 bases). Trimming removed 4 bases at V and 2 bases at J, with 14 bases between. The CDR3 contains 15 residues. Looked up from germline, CDR1 is WSHSY and CDR2 is SAAADI. The CDR3 DNA is TGCGCCAGCAGTGTTGCCAGGGGAAGAAACACTGAAGCTTTCTTT. Its translation is CASSVARGRNTEAFF.

This rearrangement joins TRBV5-6 to TRBJ1-4; 9 positions match TRBD1. V gave up 2 bases and J gave up 4 bases; unmatched junction bases: 3. CDR1 is SGHDT and CDR2 is YYEEEE in the germline V gene. There are 15 residues in the CDR3. CDR3 nucleotide sequence: TGTGCCAGCAGCTTACAGGGGGCGAATAATGAAAAACTGTTTTTT. This translates into CASSLQGANNEKLFF.

The chain uses TRBV7-9 and TRBJ2-7, with 7 bases lining up with TRBD2. Per germline, CDR1 SEHNR and CDR2 FQNEAQ (reference sequence). This CDR3 has 14 amino acids. V shed 3 bases, J shed 3 bases, and the junction held 5 bases outside the gene matches. This chain's CDR3 is CASSFGTTSYEQYF. DNA of the CDR3: TGTGCCAGCAGCTTCGGGACTACCAGCTACGAGCAGTACTTC.

The V gene is TRBV7-8, the J gene TRBJ1-5; D might be TRBD1 (5 bases). The CDR3 spans 16 residues. V was pared by 3 bases and J by 2 bases, with 14 bases between. Per germline, CDR1 SGHVS and CDR2 FQNEAQ. For the CDR3, the DNA is TGTGCCAGCAGCTTGCAGGGAGGAGAAGGCAATCAGCCCCAGCATTTT. Its translation is CASSLQGGEGNQPQHF.

The gene calls are TRBV15 and TRBJ2-1; TRBD2 matches at 9 bases. Germline CDR1 LNHNV, CDR2 YYDKDF (reference sequence). The CDR3 spans 16 residues. Unmatched junction bases numbered 10, after V lost 1 base and J lost 9 bases. The CDR3 coding sequence is TGTGCCACCAGCAGAGTTCATACTAGCGGGTACGGTGAGCAGTTCTTC. Translation gives CATSRVHTSGYGEQFF.

The V and J genes are TRBV6-2 or TRBV6-3 and TRBJ1-1, with D tentatively TRBD1 (6 bases). Germline assignment: CDR1 MNHEY and CDR2 SVGEGT. The CDR3 is made up of 17 amino acids. Trimming took off 0 bases at V and 6 bases at J, with 20 bases between the two ends. The CDR3 bases are TGTGCCAGCAGTTACTCAGGGGGAATTGGCGTTGTGCCTGAAGCTTTCTTT. Translation: CASSYSGGIGVVPEAFF.

The chain joins TRBV6-5 to TRBJ2-1; 8 nucleotides line up with TRBD2. V lost 6 bases, J lost 5 bases, and 6 bases stayed unmatched. In germline, CDR1 is MNHEY, CDR2 SVGAGI. CDR3 length equals 14 residues. CDR3 amino acids: CASRLSGGDNEQFF. The DNA for the CDR3 is TGTGCCAGCAGGCTATCGGGGGGGGACAATGAGCAGTTCTTC.

This clone was picked up one time. The chain recombines TRBV9 with TRBJ1-2; 7 bases match TRBD1. Losses at the gene ends were 4 bases for V and 8 bases for J; bases not matched to a gene: 17. Germline CDR1 is SGDLS and CDR2 is YYNGEE. CDR3 length equals 16 residues. Here the CDR3 DNA reads TGTGCCAGCAGCCCAGGTCCGACAGGGCTTTCGGGAGGCTACACCTTC. Protein product: CASSPGPTGLSGGYTF.

This clone appeared once. The chain couples TRBV5-4 to TRBJ2-7; weak D call: TRBD1 (5 bases). The CDR3 runs to 14 residues. Germline V CDR1 and CDR2: SGHNT, YYREEE (reference sequence). Trimming took 0 bases from V and 6 from J, leaving 13 bases between them. CDR3 in DNA: TGTGCCAGCAGCTTGGATATGGGGCTACGCGAGCAGTACTTC. Translating gives CASSLDMGLREQYF.

The V gene is TRBV9, the J gene TRBJ2-5; TRBD2 aligns across 9 bases. From germline, CDR1 is SGDLS and CDR2 YYNGEE. The ends lost 4 bases at V and 5 bases at J; junction bases unmatched: 9. This CDR3 region has 15 residues. The CDR3 here is CASSPRGGGAETQYF. CDR3 DNA: TGTGCCAGCAGCCCTCGAGGCGGGGGGGCTGAGACCCAGTACTTC.

CDR3 DNA sequence: TGTGCCAGCAGTTACGCTCGACAGGGCTACGAGCAGTACTTC. Translated, it gives CASSYARQGYEQYF. The V call is TRBV6-5, the J call TRBJ2-7; 7 bases agree with TRBD1. In germline, CDR1 is MNHEY, CDR2 SVGAGI. This CDR3 comprises 14 residues. Trimming cost V 2 bases and J 3 bases; bases outside gene matches: 4.

V is TRBV18 and J is TRBJ1-2; the match to TRBD1 covers 8 bases. This CDR3 has 15 residues. V gave up 6 bases and J gave up 8 bases; unmatched junction bases: 14. The V gene's germline CDR1 is KGHSH and CDR2 LQKENI. CDR3 DNA: TGTGCCAGCTCGGAACAAAGGACAGGGTTAAGCGGCTACACCTTC. This translates into CASSEQRTGLSGYTF.

V and J are TRBV30 and TRBJ2-5; 9 nucleotides line up with TRBD2. Germline-derived CDR1 and CDR2 are GTSNPN and SVGIG (reference sequence). Losses at the gene ends were 5 bases for V and 4 bases for J; bases not matched to a gene: 11. The CDR3 runs to 15 residues. DNA for the CDR3: TGTGCCTGGGGTTTGTCTCTAGCGGGACCAGAGACCCAGTACTTC. This encodes CAWGLSLAGPETQYF.

This clone was picked up a small number of times. The V gene is TRBV6-5, the J gene TRBJ1-1, with 7 nucleotides matching TRBD1. The germline V gene has CDR1 MNHEY and CDR2 SVGAGI. There are 15 residues in the CDR3. Trimming removed 0 bases from V and 5 bases from J; junction bases left unmatched: 6. CDR3 loop: CASSYSTGVGTEAFF. The CDR3 nucleotides are TGTGCCAGCAGTTACTCTACAGGGGTAGGGACTGAAGCTTTCTTT.

This chain connects TRBV2 to TRBJ1-5; 7 positions match TRBD1. The CDR3 consists of 15 residues. Germline V gene lookup returns CDR1 SNHLY and CDR2 FYNNEI. V was pared by 4 bases and J by 3 bases, with 6 bases of the junction left unmatched. The CDR3 DNA follows: TGTGCCAGCAGTGGACAGGGCCAATACAATCAGCCCCAGCATTTT. It specifies CASSGQGQYNQPQHF. Complete variable domain (other parts from reference TRBV2 and TRBJ1-5): EPEVTQTPSHQVTQMGQEVILRCVPISNHLYFYWYRQILGQKVEFLVSFYNNEISEKSEIFDDQFSVERPDGSNFTLKIRSTKLEDSAMYFCASSGQGQYNQPQHFGDGTRLSIL.

The genes are TRBV5-1 and TRBJ2-7; tentative D call: TRBD1 (6 bases). Per germline, CDR1 SGHRS and CDR2 YFSETQ. The CDR3 runs 16 residues. V was pared by 4 bases and J by 2 bases, with 19 bases between. The CDR3 spells CASSPGTLSNTYEQYF. The CDR3 coding sequence is TGCGCCAGCAGCCCCGGGACACTCTCGAATACCTACGAGCAGTACTTC.